The sequence of this T cell receptor beta chain was determined in a study of CD8 T cells in Susac syndrome. Trimming left V 3 bases short and J 7 bases short, with 4 bases between. Germline-derived CDR1 and CDR2 are DFQATT and SNEGSKA (reference sequence). The CDR3 length is 10 residues. Reverse transcription used roughly 0.45 to 1 ug RNA and random hexamers. TCR beta CDR3 was amplified by immunoSEQ multiplex PCR. This amplification extended across 54 Vbeta and 13 Jbeta segments. TCRdb fed the immunoSEQ multiplex PCR reads into MiXCR, producing one record per CDR3 protein. The top ten hold approximately 0.082% of the sample, which has about 160,000 distinct CDR3 sequences, 90% to 95% seen once. Healthy donors formed controls matched for age and sex.

What was sequenced was CD4+ T cells from PBMCs. This chain joins TRBV20-1 and TRBJ2-1; D uncertain. This sequence was found in a human donor in good health. DNA for the CDR3: TGCAGTGCTAGGTGGAATGAGCAGTTCTTC. Translating gives CSARWNEQFF.